The present T cell receptor (beta chain) was sequenced within a study of radiotherapy plus CTLA-4 blockade in lung cancer. Points from the study as a whole: Blood-borne expansion of tumor-derived TCR clones followed radiotherapy plus ipilimumab.

The CDR3 loop spans 13 amino acids. Germline V lookup: CDR1 SGHTA, CDR2 FQGNSA. With 5 bases removed from V and 6 bases from J, the gap between germline ends came to 12 bases. Concerning this clone itself: What it binds is not known.

Assay used: immunoSEQ multiplex PCR; TCRdb lists only in-frame clones, some missing. Here the sample spans about 53,000 clones, roughly four fifths being singletons. The chain is built from TRBV7-2 and TRBJ2-3, with D tentatively TRBD2 (7 bases). The material sequenced was peripheral blood, taken from a patient treated with radiotherapy plus ipilimumab. This receptor was taken from a human donor with non-small cell lung cancer whose response to radiotherapy plus ipilimumab could not be evaluated. CDR3 DNA: TGTGCCAGCAGCGGGGGGGCTTGGGATACGCAGTATTTT. It codes for CASSGGAWDTQYF.